The clone carrying this T cell receptor beta chain was picked up many times. The record originates from a study of metastatic and nonmetastatic thyroid tumors. Study as a whole: The authors compared repertoires across blood and tumor or nodule tissue from malignant and benign thyroid patients.

Before thyroid surgery, none of the patients had received any treatment. TCRdb re-called clones via MiXCR from the PCR reads. The repertoire consists of about 33,000 clones, with about a tenth occurring once and the leading ten covering 16%. Sequencing was done on a sample of blood. This clonotype was obtained from a female donor with papillary thyroid cancer or a benign thyroid nodule (not recorded which). Some clones in this sample may be carry-over from other donors' samples.

The CDR3 region has the DNA TGTGCCAGCAGTGAAGGGACTAGCGGGTCCTACGAGCAGTACTTC. It encodes CASSEGTSGSYEQYF. The chain combines TRBV6-1 with TRBJ2-7; 11 bases agree with TRBD2. The germline V gene encodes CDR1 MNHNS and CDR2 SASEGT. With V trimmed by 1 base and J by 1 base, 0 bases remained unmatched. The CDR3 runs to 15 residues.